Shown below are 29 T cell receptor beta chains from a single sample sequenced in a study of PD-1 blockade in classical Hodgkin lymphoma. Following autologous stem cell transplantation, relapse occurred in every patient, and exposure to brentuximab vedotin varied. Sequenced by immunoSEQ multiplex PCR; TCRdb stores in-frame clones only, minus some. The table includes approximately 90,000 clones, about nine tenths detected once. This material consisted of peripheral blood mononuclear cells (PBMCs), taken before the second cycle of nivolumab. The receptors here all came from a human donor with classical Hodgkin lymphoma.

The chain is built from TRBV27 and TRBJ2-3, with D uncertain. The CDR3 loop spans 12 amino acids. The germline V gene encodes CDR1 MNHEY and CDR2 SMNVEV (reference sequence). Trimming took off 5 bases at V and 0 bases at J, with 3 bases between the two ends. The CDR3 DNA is TGTGCCAGCAGTAAAAGCACAGATACGCAGTATTTT. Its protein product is CASSKSTDTQYF.

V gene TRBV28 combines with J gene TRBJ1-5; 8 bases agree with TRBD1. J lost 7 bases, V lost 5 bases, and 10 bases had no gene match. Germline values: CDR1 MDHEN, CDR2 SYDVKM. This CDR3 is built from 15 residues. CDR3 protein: CASSPQTGAGQPQHF. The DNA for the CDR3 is TGTGCCAGCAGTCCACAGACAGGGGCGGGGCAGCCCCAGCATTTT.

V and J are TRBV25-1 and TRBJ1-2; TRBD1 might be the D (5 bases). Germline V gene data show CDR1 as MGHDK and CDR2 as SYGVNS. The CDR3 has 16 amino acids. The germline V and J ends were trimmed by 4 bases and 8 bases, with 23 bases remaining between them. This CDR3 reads CASSGGFGPTSLGYTF. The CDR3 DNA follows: TGTGCCAGCAGTGGGGGGTTCGGTCCAACGTCTTTGGGCTACACCTTC.

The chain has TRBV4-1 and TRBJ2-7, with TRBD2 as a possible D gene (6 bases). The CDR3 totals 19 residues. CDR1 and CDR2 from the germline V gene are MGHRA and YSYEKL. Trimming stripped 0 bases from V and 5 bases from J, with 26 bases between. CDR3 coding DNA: TGCGCCAGCAGCCAAGATTATCTGGCTAGCGCTTCCCCAAGCAACGAGCAGTACTTC. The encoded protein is CASSQDYLASASPSNEQYF.

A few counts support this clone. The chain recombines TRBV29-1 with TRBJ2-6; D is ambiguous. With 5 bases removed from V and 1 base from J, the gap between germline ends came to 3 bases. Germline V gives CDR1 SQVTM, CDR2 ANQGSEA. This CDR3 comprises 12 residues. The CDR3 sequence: CSVRSGANVLTF. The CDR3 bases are TGCAGCGTTAGGTCTGGGGCCAACGTCCTGACTTTC. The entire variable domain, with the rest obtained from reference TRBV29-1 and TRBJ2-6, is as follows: SAVISQKPSRDICQRGTSLTIQCQVDSQVTMMFWYRQQPGQSLTLIATANQGSEATYESGFVIDKFPISRPNLTFSTLTVSNMSPEDSSIYLCSVRSGANVLTFGAGSRLTVL.

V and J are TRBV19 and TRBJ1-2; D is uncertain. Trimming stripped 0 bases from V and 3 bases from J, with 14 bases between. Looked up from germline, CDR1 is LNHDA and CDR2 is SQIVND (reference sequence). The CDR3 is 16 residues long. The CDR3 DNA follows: TGTGCCAGTAGTATAGAGGGCTTGGGAGGCCACTATGGCTACACCTTC. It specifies CASSIEGLGGHYGYTF.

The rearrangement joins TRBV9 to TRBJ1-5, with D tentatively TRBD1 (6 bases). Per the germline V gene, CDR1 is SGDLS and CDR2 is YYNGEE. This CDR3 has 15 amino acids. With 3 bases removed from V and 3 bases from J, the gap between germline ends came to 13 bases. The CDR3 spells CASSGGQSLNQPQHF. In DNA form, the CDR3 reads TGTGCCAGCAGCGGTGGACAGTCTCTCAATCAGCCCCAGCATTTT. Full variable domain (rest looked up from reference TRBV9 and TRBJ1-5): DSGVTQTPKHLITATGQRVTLRCSPRSGDLSVYWYQQSLDQGLQFLIQYYNGEERAKGNILERFSAQQFPDLHSELNLSSLELGDSALYFCASSGGQSLNQPQHFGDGTRLSIL.

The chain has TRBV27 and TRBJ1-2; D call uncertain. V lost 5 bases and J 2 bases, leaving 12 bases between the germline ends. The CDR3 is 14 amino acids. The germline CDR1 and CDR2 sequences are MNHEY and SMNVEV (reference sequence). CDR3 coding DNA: TGTGCCAGCAGTGACGGGCCTGCGAACTATGGCTACACCTTC. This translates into CASSDGPANYGYTF.

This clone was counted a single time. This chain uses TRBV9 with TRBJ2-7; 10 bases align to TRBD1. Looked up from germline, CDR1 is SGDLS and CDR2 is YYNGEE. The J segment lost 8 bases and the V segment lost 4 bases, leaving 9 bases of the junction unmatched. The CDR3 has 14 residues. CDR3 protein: CASSPGQGVEKQYF. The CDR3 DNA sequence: TGTGCCAGCAGCCCCGGACAGGGGGTGGAGAAGCAGTACTTC.

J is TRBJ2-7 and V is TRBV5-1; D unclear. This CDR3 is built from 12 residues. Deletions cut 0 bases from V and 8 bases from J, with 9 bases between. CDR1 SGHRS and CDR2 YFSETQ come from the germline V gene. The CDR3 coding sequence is TGCGCCAGCAGCTTGGCCCTGGGCCAGCAGTACTTC. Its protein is CASSLALGQQYF. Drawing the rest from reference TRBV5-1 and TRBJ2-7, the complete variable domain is KAGVTQTPRYLIKTRGQQVTLSCSPISGHRSVSWYQQTPGQGLQFLFEYFSETQRNKGNFPGRFSGRQFSNSRSEMNVSTLELGDSALYLCASSLALGQQYFGPGTRLTVT.

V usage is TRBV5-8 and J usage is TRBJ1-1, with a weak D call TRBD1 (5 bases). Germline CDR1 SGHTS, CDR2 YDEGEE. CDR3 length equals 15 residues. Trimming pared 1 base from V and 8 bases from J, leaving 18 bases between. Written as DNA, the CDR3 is TGTGCCAGCAGCTTGAACCCAGGGAGCAGGGTCGAAGCTTTCTTT. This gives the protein CASSLNPGSRVEAFF.

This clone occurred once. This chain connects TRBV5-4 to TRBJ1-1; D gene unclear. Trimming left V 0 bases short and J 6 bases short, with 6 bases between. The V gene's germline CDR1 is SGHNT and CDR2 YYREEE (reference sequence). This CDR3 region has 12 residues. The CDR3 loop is CASSLEGAEAFF. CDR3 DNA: TGTGCCAGCAGCTTGGAGGGTGCTGAAGCTTTCTTT.

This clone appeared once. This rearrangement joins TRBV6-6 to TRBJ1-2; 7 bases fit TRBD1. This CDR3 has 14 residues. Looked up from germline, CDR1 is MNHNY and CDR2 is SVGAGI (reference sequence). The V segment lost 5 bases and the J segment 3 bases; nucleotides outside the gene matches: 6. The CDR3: CASSLDRDYYGYTF. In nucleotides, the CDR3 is TGTGCCAGCAGTCTAGACAGGGATTACTATGGCTACACCTTC.

The DNA for the CDR3 is TGTGCCAGCAGCTTGGCCGAAGGTGGGACCGGGGAGCTGTTTTTT. It is translated as CASSLAEGGTGELFF. V is TRBV7-2 and J is TRBJ2-2; D unclear. This CDR3 region has 15 residues. Trimming shortened V by 3 bases and J by 5 bases, and 13 bases separated the two germline ends. Per the germline V gene, CDR1 is SGHTA and CDR2 is FQGNSA.

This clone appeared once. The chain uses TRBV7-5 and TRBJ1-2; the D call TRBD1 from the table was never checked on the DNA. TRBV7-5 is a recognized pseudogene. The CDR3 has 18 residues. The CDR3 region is CVRSLDRGLKRANYGYTF. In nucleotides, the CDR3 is TGTGTCAGAAGCTTAGACAGGGGCCTAAAAAGAGCTAACTATGGCTACACCTTC.

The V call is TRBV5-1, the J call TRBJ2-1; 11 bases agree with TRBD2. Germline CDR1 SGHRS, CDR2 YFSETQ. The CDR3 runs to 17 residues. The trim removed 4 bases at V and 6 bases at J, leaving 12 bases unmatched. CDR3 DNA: TGCGCCAGCAGCACACAATTAGCGGGAGGGCCTACCAATGAGCAGTTCTTC. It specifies CASSTQLAGGPTNEQFF.

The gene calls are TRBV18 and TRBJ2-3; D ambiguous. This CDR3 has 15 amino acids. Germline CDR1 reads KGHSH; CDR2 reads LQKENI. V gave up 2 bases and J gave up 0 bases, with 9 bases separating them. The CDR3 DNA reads TGTGCCAGCTCACCAGGTGTAGGTAGCACAGATACGCAGTATTTT. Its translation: CASSPGVGSTDTQYF.

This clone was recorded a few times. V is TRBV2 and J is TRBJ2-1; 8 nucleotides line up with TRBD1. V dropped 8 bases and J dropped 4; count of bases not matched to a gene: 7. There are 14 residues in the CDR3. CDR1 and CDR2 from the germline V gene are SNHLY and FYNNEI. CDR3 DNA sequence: TGTGCCAGCTTTTCGGGACAGGAATACAATGAGCAGTTCTTC. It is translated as CASFSGQEYNEQFF.

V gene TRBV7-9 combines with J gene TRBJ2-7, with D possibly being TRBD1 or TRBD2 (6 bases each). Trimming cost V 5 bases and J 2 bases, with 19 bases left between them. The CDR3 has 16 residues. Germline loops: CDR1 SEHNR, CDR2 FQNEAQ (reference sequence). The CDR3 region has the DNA TGTGCCAGCAGCCCTTTCGGCAGGGGAGGAACCTACGAGCAGTACTTC. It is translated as CASSPFGRGGTYEQYF.

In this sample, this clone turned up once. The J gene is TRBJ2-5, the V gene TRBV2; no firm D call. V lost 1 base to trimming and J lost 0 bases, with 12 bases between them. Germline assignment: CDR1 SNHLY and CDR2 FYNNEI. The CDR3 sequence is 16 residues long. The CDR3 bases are TGTGCCAGCAGTGAAGGCGTCCTTCCATACCAAGAGACCCAGTACTTC. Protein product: CASSEGVLPYQETQYF.

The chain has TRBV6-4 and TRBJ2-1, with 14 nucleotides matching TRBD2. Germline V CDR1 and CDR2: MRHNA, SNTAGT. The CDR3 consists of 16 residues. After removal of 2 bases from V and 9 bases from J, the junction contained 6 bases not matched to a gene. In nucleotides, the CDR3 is TGTGCCAGCAGTGACATAGGGACTAGCGGGAGTACTGAGCAGTTCTTC. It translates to CASSDIGTSGSTEQFF.

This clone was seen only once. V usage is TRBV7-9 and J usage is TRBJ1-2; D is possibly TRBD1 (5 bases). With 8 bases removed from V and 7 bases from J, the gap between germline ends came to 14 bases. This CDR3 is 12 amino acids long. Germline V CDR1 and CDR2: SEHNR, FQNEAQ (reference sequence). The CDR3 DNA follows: TGTGCCAGCGCAGGGAGACAAAGTGGCTACACCTTC. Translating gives CASAGRQSGYTF.

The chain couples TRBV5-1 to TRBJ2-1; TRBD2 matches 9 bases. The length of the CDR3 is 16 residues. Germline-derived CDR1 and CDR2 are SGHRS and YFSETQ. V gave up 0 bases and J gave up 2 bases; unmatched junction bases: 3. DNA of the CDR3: TGCGCCAGCAGCTTGGTCCCTAGCGGGACCTACAATGAGCAGTTCTTC. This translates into CASSLVPSGTYNEQFF.

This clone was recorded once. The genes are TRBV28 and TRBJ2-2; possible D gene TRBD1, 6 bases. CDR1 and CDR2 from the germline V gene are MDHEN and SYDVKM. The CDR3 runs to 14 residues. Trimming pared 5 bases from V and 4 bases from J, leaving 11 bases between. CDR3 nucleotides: TGTGCCAGCAGTCCCACCAGGGGCACCGGGGAGCTGTTTTTT. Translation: CASSPTRGTGELFF.

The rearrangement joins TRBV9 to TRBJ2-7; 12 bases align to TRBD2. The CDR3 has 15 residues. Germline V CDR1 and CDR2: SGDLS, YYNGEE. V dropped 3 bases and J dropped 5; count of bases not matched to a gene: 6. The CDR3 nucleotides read TGTGCCAGCAGCGCCAGACTAGCGGGAGTCAACGAGCAGTACTTC. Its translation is CASSARLAGVNEQYF.

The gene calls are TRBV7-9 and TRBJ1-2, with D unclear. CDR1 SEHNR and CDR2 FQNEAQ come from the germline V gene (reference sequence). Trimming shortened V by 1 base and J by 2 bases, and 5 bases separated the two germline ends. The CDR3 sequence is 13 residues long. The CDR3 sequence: CASSLGRNYGYTF. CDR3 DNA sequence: TGTGCCAGCAGCTTAGGGCGGAACTATGGCTACACCTTC.

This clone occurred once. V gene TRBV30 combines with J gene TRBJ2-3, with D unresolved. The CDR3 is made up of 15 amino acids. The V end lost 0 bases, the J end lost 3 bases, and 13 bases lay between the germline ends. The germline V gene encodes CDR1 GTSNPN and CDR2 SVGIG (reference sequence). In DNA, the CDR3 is TGTGCCTGGAGTGTACCGGGTGGTTTGACAGATACGCAGTATTTT. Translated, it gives CAWSVPGGLTDTQYF.

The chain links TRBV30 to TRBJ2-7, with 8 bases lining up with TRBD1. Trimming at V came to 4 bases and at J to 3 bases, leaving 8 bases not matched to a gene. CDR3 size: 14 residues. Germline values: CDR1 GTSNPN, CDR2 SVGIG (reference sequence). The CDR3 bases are TGTGCCTGGAACCCCCGGGACAGGTACTACGAGCAGTACTTC. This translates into CAWNPRDRYYEQYF.

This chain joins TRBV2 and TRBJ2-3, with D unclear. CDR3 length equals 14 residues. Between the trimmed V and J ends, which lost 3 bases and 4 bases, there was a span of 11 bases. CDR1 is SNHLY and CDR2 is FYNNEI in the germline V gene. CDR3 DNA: TGTGCCAGCAGTGATCGCCCGGGCCCAGATACGCAGTATTTT. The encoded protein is CASSDRPGPDTQYF.